Presented here are 17 T cell receptor beta chains from one specimen sequenced in a study of CD8 T cells in ankylosing spondylitis. TCRdb re-called the 5' RACE reads with MiXCR, one entry per CDR3 protein. Of over 95,000 distinct CDR3 sequences detected, 7.5% to 9% appear once; the ten largest clones hold 9.9%. The specimen sequenced was blood, either unsorted or a sorted T cell fraction (not recorded which). These receptors came from a male donor with ankylosing spondylitis or in good health (not recorded which).

This chain links TRBV4-3 with TRBJ2-1, with TRBD2 identical over 15 bases. Losses at the gene ends were 4 bases for V and 2 bases for J; bases not matched to a gene: 3. The germline CDR1 and CDR2 sequences are LGHNA and YSLEER. This CDR3 has 17 residues. Written as DNA, the CDR3 is TGCGCCAGCAGCCCGGGACTAGCGGGAGGAGCCTACAATGAGCAGTTCTTC. Translated, it gives CASSPGLAGGAYNEQFF.

This clonotype appeared many times. This chain uses TRBV19 with TRBJ2-1; D might be TRBD2 (5 bases). V gave up 5 bases and J gave up 0 bases, with 20 bases separating them. The germline V gene has CDR1 LNHDA and CDR2 SQIVND (reference sequence). CDR3 length: 18 amino acids. The CDR3 loop is CASSFAVGGLSSYNEQFF. As DNA, the CDR3 is TGTGCCAGTAGTTTCGCGGTGGGCGGGCTTAGCTCCTACAATGAGCAGTTCTTC.

This clonotype was observed a handful of times. DNA of the CDR3: TGTGCCAGCAGCCAACAGGGCCGGCAGTTCTTC. This codes for CASSQQGRQFF. The gene calls are TRBV4-2 and TRBJ2-1; tentative D call: TRBD1 (5 bases). Germline CDR1 is LGHNA and CDR2 is YNFKEQ. This CDR3 contains 11 residues. With 2 bases removed from V and 12 bases from J, the gap between germline ends came to 8 bases.

This clonotype was counted ten times or more. The CDR3 DNA follows: TGCAGTGCAGCGGGGGTTCAAGAGACCCAGTACTTC. It yields the protein CSAAGVQETQYF. The V gene is TRBV20-1, the J gene TRBJ2-5; 8 bases match TRBD2. Germline V gene data show CDR1 as DFQATT and CDR2 as SNEGSKA (reference sequence). With 6 bases clipped from V and 2 bases from J, the junction kept 2 bases outside the gene matches. The CDR3 sequence is 12 residues long.

This clonotype was seen many times. The gene calls are TRBV7-3 and TRBJ2-5; D call uncertain. Per the germline V gene, CDR1 is SGHTA and CDR2 is FQGTGA. V was clipped by 2 bases and J by 0 bases, with 4 bases between them. The CDR3 has 13 amino acids. This CDR3 is CASSLGNQETQYF. Here the CDR3 DNA reads TGTGCCAGCAGCTTAGGCAACCAAGAGACCCAGTACTTC.

There are many counts of this clonotype. The V gene is TRBV25-1, the J gene TRBJ2-1; TRBD2 agrees at 9 bases. Germline assignment: CDR1 MGHDK and CDR2 SYGVNS. Trimming took 3 bases from V and 2 from J; bases not matched to a gene: 5. The CDR3 sequence is 16 residues long. CDR3 nucleotides: TGTGCCAGCAGTGACAGGGCTAGCGGGACCTACAATGAGCAGTTCTTC. It is translated as CASSDRASGTYNEQFF.

The table lists this clonotype with many counts. The chain couples TRBV14 to TRBJ1-2; D not resolved. Germline V gives CDR1 SGHDN, CDR2 FVKESK. The CDR3 runs to 12 residues. The ends were cut back, 0 bases at V and 5 bases at J, with 4 bases in the middle. DNA of the CDR3: TGTGCCAGCAGCCAAGATCGATATGGCTACACCTTC. This sequence encodes CASSQDRYGYTF. Looking up the rest from reference TRBV14 and TRBJ1-2 gives the full variable domain: EAGVTQFPSHSVIEKGQTVTLRCDPISGHDNLYWYRRVMGKEIKFLLHFVKESKQDESGMPNNRFLAERTGGTYSTLKVQPAELEDSGVYFCASSQDRYGYTFGSGTRLTVV.

This clonotype has a count of ten or more. The chain has TRBV24-1 and TRBJ2-1, with 8 bases that match TRBD2. The CDR3 has 15 residues. Germline CDR1 reads KGHDR; CDR2 reads SFDVKD. V was pared by 6 bases and J by 6 bases, with 9 bases of the junction left unmatched. The CDR3 DNA is TGTGCCACCAGTAGCGGGAGTGGAGGTGCCAATGAGCAGTTCTTC. Residues: CATSSGSGGANEQFF.

The sample holds many counts of this clonotype. V is TRBV7-3 and J is TRBJ1-1; D is uncertain. V was clipped by 2 bases and J by 6 bases, with 10 bases between them. Germline values: CDR1 SGHTA, CDR2 FQGTGA. The CDR3 runs to 13 residues. CDR3 loop: CASSLPELSEAFF. The CDR3 DNA follows: TGTGCCAGCAGCTTACCCGAACTATCTGAAGCTTTCTTT.

Worth noting for this clonotype: The junction departs from the called germline gene at one end, perhaps through a read error. The chain is built from TRBV7-1 and TRBJ1-2, with D perhaps TRBD1 (6 bases). TRBV7-1 is placed among ORFs of uncertain function. CDR3 size: 13 residues. The CDR3 protein is CASRSGGDYGYTF. The CDR3 bases are TGTGCCAGCCGCTCGGGGGGCGACTATGGCTACACCTTC.

The chain is built from TRBV20-1 and TRBJ2-2; D is perhaps TRBD1 (6 bases). CDR1 is DFQATT and CDR2 is SNEGSKA in the germline V gene (reference sequence). V was trimmed by 4 bases and J by 7 bases, leaving 7 bases between them. CDR3 length equals 11 residues. The CDR3 coding sequence is TGCAGTGCTACCAGGGGCGGGGAGCTGTTTTTT. Translation: CSATRGGELFF.

This clonotype was counted many times. This chain connects TRBV4-1 to TRBJ2-7; D gene uncertain. Per the germline V gene, CDR1 is MGHRA and CDR2 is YSYEKL. Deletions cut 3 bases from V and 2 bases from J, with 14 bases between. The CDR3 is made up of 15 amino acids. CDR3 loop: CASSHYGSSTYEQYF. The CDR3 region has the DNA TGCGCCAGCAGCCATTACGGGTCTTCCACCTACGAGCAGTACTTC.

The chain is built from TRBV18 and TRBJ2-2; perhaps TRBD2 as D (6 bases). Germline assignment: CDR1 KGHSH and CDR2 LQKENI. Between the trimmed V and J ends, which lost 1 base and 3 bases, there was a span of 12 bases. This CDR3 is 16 amino acids long. CDR3 nucleotide sequence: TGTGCCAGCTCACCACGGCGGGGCTCTGACACCGGGGAGCTGTTTTTT. Its translation: CASSPRRGSDTGELFF. Based on the CDR3 plus reference TRBV18 and TRBJ2-2, the full variable domain is NAGVMQNPRHLVRRRGQEARLRCSPMKGHSHVYWYRQLPEEGLKFMVYLQKENIIDESGMPKERFSAEFPKEGPSILRIQQVVRGDSAAYFCASSPRRGSDTGELFFGEGSRLTVL.

This clonotype was seen at least ten times. The V gene is TRBV6-6, the J gene TRBJ1-1; D gene unclear. Germline-derived CDR1 and CDR2 are MNHNY and SVGAGI (reference sequence). CDR3 length: 12 residues. Trimming took off 4 bases at V and 2 bases at J, with 5 bases between the two ends. CDR3 protein: CASSSGNTEAFF. In DNA form, the CDR3 reads TGTGCCAGCAGTTCAGGTAACACTGAAGCTTTCTTT.

This clonotype was counted at least ten times. The chain joins TRBV14 to TRBJ2-1; D ambiguous. Germline values: CDR1 SGHDN, CDR2 FVKESK. The V end lost 5 bases, the J end lost 6 bases, and 5 bases lay between the germline ends. The length of the CDR3 is 11 residues. The CDR3 here is CASSKANEQFF. CDR3 sequence (DNA): TGTGCCAGCAGCAAAGCCAATGAGCAGTTCTTC.

This clonotype has a count of ten or more. The chain employs TRBV7-2 and TRBJ2-5; D is uncertain. The V end lost 1 base, the J end lost 2 bases, and 14 bases lay between the germline ends. The CDR3 runs to 16 residues. Germline loops: CDR1 SGHTA, CDR2 FQGNSA. In DNA, the CDR3 is TGTGCCAGCAGCTTAGGATTGCGCCCTACTCAAGAGACCCAGTACTTC. It encodes CASSLGLRPTQETQYF.

This clonotype was seen a handful of times. This chain links TRBV4-1 with TRBJ1-2; no firm D call. Germline V lookup: CDR1 MGHRA, CDR2 YSYEKL. The CDR3 covers 15 residues. V lost 0 bases to trimming and J lost 5 bases, with 13 bases between them. For the CDR3, the DNA is TGCGCCAGCAGCCAAGAAAATCTAGCCGTTTATGGCTACACCTTC. This encodes CASSQENLAVYGYTF.